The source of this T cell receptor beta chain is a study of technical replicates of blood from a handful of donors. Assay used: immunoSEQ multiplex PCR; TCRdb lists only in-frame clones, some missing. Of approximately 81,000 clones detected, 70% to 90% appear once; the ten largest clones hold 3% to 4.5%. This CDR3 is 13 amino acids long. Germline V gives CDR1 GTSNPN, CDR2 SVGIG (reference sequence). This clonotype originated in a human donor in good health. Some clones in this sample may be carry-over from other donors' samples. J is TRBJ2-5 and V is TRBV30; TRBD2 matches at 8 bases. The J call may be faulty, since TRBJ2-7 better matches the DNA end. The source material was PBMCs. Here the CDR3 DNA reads TGTGCCTGGAGTGTGAGCGGGAGCTACGAGCAGTACTTC. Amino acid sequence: CAWSVSGSYEQYF.